This TCR beta chain was documented in a study of T-cell reconstitution after alpha-beta-depleted transplantation in children. Unique molecular identifiers were used in preparing the TCRbeta library. TCRdb itself ran the PCR reads through MiXCR, one entry per CDR3 protein. The table has some 200,000 distinct CDR3 sequences, about 15% seen once. The table lists this clonotype with many counts. V lost 5 bases, J lost 2 bases, and 11 bases lay in between. The CDR3 sequence is 14 residues long. The germline V gene has CDR1 SEHNR and CDR2 FQNEAQ (reference sequence). The source material was PBMCs from the stem cell graft donor, sampled from the stem cell graft. This clonotype was sampled from a human donor who donated a stem cell graft to a child with acute lymphoblastic leukemia. This chain joins TRBV7-9 and TRBJ2-3; D not certain. In nucleotides, the CDR3 is TGTGCCAGCAGCCCCGGCGGAAACACAGATACGCAGTATTTT. This gives the protein CASSPGGNTDTQYF.